Below, one T cell receptor beta chain is given with its context. What it recognizes is unknown. This specimen belongs to a study of lymphopenia after photon versus proton radiotherapy. Overall study findings and caveats: Relative stability marked proton patients; photon patients lost diversity and naive cells.

Libraries were prepared by immunoSEQ multiplex PCR; TCRdb keeps only in-frame clonotypes and omits some of them. The sample lists 20,000 or so clones; around four fifths were seen once. V was cut by 5 bases and J by 0 bases, with 2 bases left in between. The CDR3 loop spans 12 amino acids. Per germline, CDR1 MDHEN and CDR2 SYDVKM. This clonotype originated in a woman between 50 and 59 years old with pancreatic cancer. The V gene is TRBV28, the J gene TRBJ1-3; D unclear. Source: peripheral blood, taken from a patient treated with photon-based radiotherapy. The CDR3 loop is CASSLSGNTIYF. CDR3 in DNA: TGTGCCAGCAGTCTCTCTGGAAACACCATATATTTT.